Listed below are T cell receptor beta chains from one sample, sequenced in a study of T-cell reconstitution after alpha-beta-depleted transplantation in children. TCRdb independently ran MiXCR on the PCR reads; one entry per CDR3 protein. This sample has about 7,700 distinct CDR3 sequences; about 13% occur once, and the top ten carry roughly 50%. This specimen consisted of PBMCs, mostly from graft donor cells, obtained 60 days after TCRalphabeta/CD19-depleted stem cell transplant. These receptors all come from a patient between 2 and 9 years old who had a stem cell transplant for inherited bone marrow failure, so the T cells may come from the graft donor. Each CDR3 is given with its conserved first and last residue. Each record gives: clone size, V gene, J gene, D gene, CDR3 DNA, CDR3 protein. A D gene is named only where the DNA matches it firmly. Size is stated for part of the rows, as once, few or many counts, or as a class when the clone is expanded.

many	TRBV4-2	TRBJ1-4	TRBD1	TGTGCCAGCAGCCGGGACAGGGAAAAACTGTTTTTT	CASSRDREKLFF
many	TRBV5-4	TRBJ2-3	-	TGTGCCAGCACTTCGGGGCAGCCCACGGGAGCAGATACGCAGTATTTT	CASTSGQPTGADTQYF
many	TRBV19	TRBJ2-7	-	TGTGCCAGTAGCAACTCCTGGGACGAGCAGTACTTC	CASSNSWDEQYF
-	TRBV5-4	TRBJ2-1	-	TGTGCCATGGGCTTGGGGCTCCTGGGAGTGGAGCAGTTCTTC	CAMGLGLLGVEQFF
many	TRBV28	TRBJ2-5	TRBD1	TGTGCCAGCAGTTCCCCTCCAGGGACAGGGACCCAAGAGACCCAGTACTTC	CASSSPPGTGTQETQYF
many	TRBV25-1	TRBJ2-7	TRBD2	TGTGCCAGCAGTGGTGGGCTAGCGGGAGACCCTGCCATCTACGAGCAGTACTTC	CASSGGLAGDPAIYEQYF
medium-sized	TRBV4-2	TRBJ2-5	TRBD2	TGTGCCAGCAGCCAAGAGCGACTAGCGGATGTGATACAAGAGACCCAGTACTTC	CASSQERLADVIQETQYF
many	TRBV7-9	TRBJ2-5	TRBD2	TGTGCCAGCAGCGGCCCGACTAGCGGGAGTGGAGAGACCCAGTACTTC	CASSGPTSGSGETQYF
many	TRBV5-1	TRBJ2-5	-	TGCGCCAGCACCGGGACACAAGAGACCCAGTACTTC	CASTGTQETQYF
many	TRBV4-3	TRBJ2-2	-	TGCGCCAGCAGCCAAGCCGGGGAGCTGTTTTTT	CASSQAGELFF
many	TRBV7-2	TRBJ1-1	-	TGTGCCAGCAGCTTAGGGGCAGGGATAGTTTTCTTT	CASSLGAGIVFF
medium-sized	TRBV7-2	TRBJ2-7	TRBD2	TGTGCCAGCAGCATGCGGGAGCGCTACGAGCAGTACTTC	CASSMRERYEQYF
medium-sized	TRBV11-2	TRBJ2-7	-	TGTGCCAGCAGCTTAGATTTGGCTCCTTGGGGAACCTACGAGCAGTACTTC	CASSLDLAPWGTYEQYF
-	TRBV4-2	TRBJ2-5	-	TGTGCCATCAGCCCCAGGCTAGGGGGTCGGGAGACCCAGTACTTC	CAISPRLGGRETQYF
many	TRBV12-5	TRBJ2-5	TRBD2	TGTGCTAGTGGTTCAACGGGGCTAGCTCAGCGGGACCAGTACTTC	CASGSTGLAQRDQYF
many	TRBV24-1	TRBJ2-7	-	TGTGCCACCAGTGGGGGGGCCGAGCAGTACTTC	CATSGGAEQYF
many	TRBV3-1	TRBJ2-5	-	TGTGCCAGCAGCCATGGCAATAGCGGAGAAGAGACCCAGTACTTC	CASSHGNSGEETQYF
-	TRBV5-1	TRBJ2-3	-	TGCGCCAGCAGCCGAAGGCCGGAAAAAGATACGCAGTATTTT	CASSRRPEKDTQYF
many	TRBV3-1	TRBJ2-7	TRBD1	TGTGCCAGCAGCCACCGGGACAGACCCCTGAGTGTTTACTTC	CASSHRDRPLSVYF
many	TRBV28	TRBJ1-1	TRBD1	TGTGCCAGCAGTCGTGAACAAGGACAGGGGAGGATGGACACTGAAGCTTTCTTT	CASSREQGQGRMDTEAFF
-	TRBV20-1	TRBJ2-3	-	TGCAGTGCTAGATCCGGTAGCACAGATACGCAGTATTTT	CSARSGSTDTQYF
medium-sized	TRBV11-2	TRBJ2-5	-	TGTGCCAGCAGCATCGGACTGGGGCCGTGGGAGACCCAGTACTTC	CASSIGLGPWETQYF
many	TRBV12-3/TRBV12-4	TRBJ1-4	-	TGTGCCAGCAGTTTAACAGGGACCATTGAAAAACTGTTTTTT	CASSLTGTIEKLFF
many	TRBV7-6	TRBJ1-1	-	TGTGCCAGCAGCTTAGCGGGCAGTGGAGGGACTGAAGCTTTCTTT	CASSLAGSGGTEAFF
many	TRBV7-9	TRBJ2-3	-	TGTGCCAGCAGCCCCATCCGGGGGGCGAAAGATACGCAGTATTTT	CASSPIRGAKDTQYF
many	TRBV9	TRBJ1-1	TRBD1	TGTGCCAGCAGCGTAGCCAGCAGGGGGGGCACTGAAGCTTTCTTT	CASSVASRGGTEAFF
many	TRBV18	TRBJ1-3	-	TGTGCCAGCTCACCCCCGTTTGCCTCTGGAAACACCATATATTTT	CASSPPFASGNTIYF